Listed here is a single T cell receptor beta chain. Antigen specificity is unknown. Germline V gene sequence: CDR1 LNHDA, CDR2 SQIVND (reference sequence). The germline V and J ends were trimmed by 3 bases and 7 bases, with 12 bases remaining between them. The CDR3 loop spans 13 amino acids. This entry comes from a study of T cell responses to AZD1222 COVID-19 vaccine. Study conclusions and caveats: Scientists sampled the repertoires only once the peak T cell response had passed. The span of vaccine-associated CD4 TCRs extended across spike, with dominance at 160-218 and 743-854. AZD1222 recipients seropositive at baseline numbered only six or seven.

Measured with immunoSEQ multiplex PCR; TCRdb has only the in-frame clones, and not every one. This repertoire shows around 110,000 clones, roughly 87% found once; its top ten account for 7.5% to 8%. Sequencing used peripheral blood, obtained on day 0 of AZD1222 vaccination. The source is an adult in good health. The rearrangement uses TRBV19 and TRBJ1-2; D may be TRBD1 (5 bases). The CDR3, as DNA: TGTGCCAGTAGTATCTTGTCAGGGAGTGGCTACACCTTC. It yields the protein CASSILSGSGYTF.